The rows below give T cell receptor beta chains drawn from one sample of a study of blood T cell repertoires in COVID-19. The repertoire was sequenced with immunoSEQ multiplex PCR; TCRdb's copy has only in-frame clones and lacks some. The table includes 200,000 to 300,000 clones, about 85% detected once. The sample taken for sequencing was peripheral blood. These receptors were collected from a man aged 60 to 75 with acute or convalescent COVID-19. The CDR3 runs from the conserved cysteine through the conserved F or W. Each record gives: V gene, CDR3 length, D gene, CDR3 protein. D genes are given only for firm matches.

TRBV30,13,TRBD1,CARKDRGTYEQYF
TRBV6-5,16,TRBD2,CASSYESGSIGYEQFF
TRBV7-9,16,TRBD2,CASNPSGRTSTDTQYF
TRBV19,12,TRBD1,CASHRGLTEAFF
TRBV28,13,.,CASSLLQGDTQYF
TRBV2,13,.,CASRVESNQPQHF
TRBV2,15,TRBD2,CASRDGTSRPREQFF
TRBV7-3,14,TRBD1,CASSLTTGGTEQFF
TRBV9,17,TRBD2,CASSPRPSSGFNNEQFF
TRBV21-1,17,.,CASSSQSGTSGSGELFF
TRBV29-1,14,.,CSVAPGRMNTEAFF
TRBV10-2,13,.,CASSESLGQPQHF
TRBV6-6,13,TRBD2,CASAGGAVYEQFF
TRBV6-5,14,.,CASSYSGTSVEQFF
TRBV11-2,15,TRBD1,CASSPLTGGSYEQYF
TRBV4-2,15,.,CASSYEGSGANVLTF
TRBV7-6,12,.,CASSLLANEQFF
TRBV7-8,17,TRBD2,CASSPSGTSGSPTTQYF
TRBV7-2,15,.,CASSLDGGGWDEQFF
TRBV4-1,18,.,CASSQPFGFGRGNEKLFF
TRBV4-1,14,TRBD1,CASSQDQGADEQYF
TRBV12-5,15,TRBD2,CASGLSVAGNNEQFF
TRBV7-8,15,TRBD2,CASSSGGAYTGELFF
TRBV27,14,TRBD1,CASSLTGQGWGYTF
TRBV7-3,18,.,CASSLTVAGVLTTYEQYF
TRBV5-1,15,TRBD1,CASSRYRGDQETQYF
TRBV28,16,.,CASNIGGRLSGNTIYF
TRBV29-1,14,TRBD2,CSANLAGDPLTQYF
TRBV28,15,.,CASSSGPTAVDTQYF
TRBV7-2,16,TRBD2,CASSLSGRANTDTQYF
TRBV15,19,.,CATSRDAPVGPRGTDTQYF
TRBV19,15,TRBD1,CASTQILRGETEAFF
TRBV2,14,.,CASSGQVSYNEQFF
TRBV6-5,13,TRBD1,CASSRTGGLGYTF
TRBV5-1,17,.,CASSLRSLGERGHIQYF
TRBV19,14,.,CASTRGDSNQPQHF
TRBV5-1,14,TRBD1,CASSPGTGAYEQYF
TRBV6-6,13,.,CASSYEGWQPQHF
TRBV7-3,15,TRBD1,CASSSTQGADYGYTF
TRBV5-4,14,.,CASSSPTGGYGYTF
TRBV3-1/TRBV3-2,17,.,CASSQDFRTPLGGGYTF
TRBV11-3,16,TRBD2,CASSLVLAGDTGELFF
TRBV10-3,12,.,CAISETQGKLFF
TRBV6-5,12,.,CASRPGQWGYTF
TRBV4-3,15,.,CASSQGRSGSYEQYF
TRBV29-1,12,.,CSVSQNTGELFF
TRBV4-2,17,TRBD2,CASSQEQGTSGRGLLFF
TRBV11-2,14,.,CASSLSLGDSGYTF
TRBV27,13,TRBD1,CASSLDRDQPQHF
TRBV10-3,14,TRBD1,CASTPGQGNQPQHF
TRBV10-2,18,TRBD1,CASSDPGGQGGGANVLTF
TRBV9,14,.,CASAAGQIYNEQFF
TRBV18,16,TRBD2,CASSSLAGGPQETQYF
TRBV2,17,TRBD1,CASSEAEDRASSYEQYF
TRBV30,14,.,CAWSVRGGTDEQYF